The 6 T cell receptor beta chains below come from one sample, sequenced in a study of T cell repertoires in cytomegalovirus infection. TCRdb re-analysed the reads in MiXCR, keeping a single row per CDR3 protein. Counted here are 160,000 or so distinct CDR3 sequences, roughly a sixth occurring once; the ten biggest clones make up over 15%. The sample comprised CD8+ T cells from PBMCs. The receptors here all came from a human donor in good health (CMV status not recorded). Some clones in this sample may be carry-over from other donors' samples.

A few counts support this clonotype. This sequence joins TRBV6-5 and TRBJ2-7; 8 bases map to TRBD2. CDR1 and CDR2 (germline): MNHEY, SVGAGI. The CDR3 extends over 16 amino acids. V trimming: 0 bases; J trimming: 3 bases; junction bases outside the gene matches: 7. The CDR3 protein is CASSYSPAGEVYEQYF. CDR3 nucleotide sequence: TGTGCCAGCAGTTACTCCCCAGCGGGAGAGGTCTACGAGCAGTACTTC.

This clonotype showed up just a few times. The rearrangement links TRBV28 to TRBJ1-1; no clear D gene. The CDR3 totals 14 residues. Trimming took 2 bases from V and 1 from J, leaving 8 bases between them. Looked up from germline, CDR1 is MDHEN and CDR2 is SYDVKM. The CDR3 protein is CASSLETQNTEAFF. The CDR3 DNA follows: TGTGCCAGCAGTTTAGAAACACAGAACACTGAAGCTTTCTTT.

This clonotype occurred a few times. V gene TRBV12-3 or TRBV12-4 combines with J gene TRBJ2-1; 8 bases are shared with TRBD2. Germline trimming cut 2 bases from V and 12 bases from J; bases unmatched to any gene: 12. The CDR3 length is 15 residues. CDR3 bases: TGTGCCAGCAGTTTAAGTACCAGCGGGGGAAGGGCGCAGTTCTTC. Translating it yields CASSLSTSGGRAQFF.

Here the CDR3 DNA reads TGTGCCAGCAGTTACCCTACTAGCGGGGGGGCCCACAATGAGCAGTTCTTC. Translating gives CASSYPTSGGAHNEQFF. V and J are TRBV6-5 and TRBJ2-1, with 13 bases matching TRBD2. The germline CDR1 and CDR2 sequences are MNHEY and SVGAGI. The trim removed 2 bases at V and 5 bases at J, leaving 6 bases unmatched. The length of the CDR3 is 17 residues.

The genes are TRBV27 and TRBJ2-7; D is undetermined. Trimming pared 3 bases from V and 6 bases from J, leaving 6 bases between. CDR1 and CDR2 from the germline V gene are MNHEY and SMNVEV (reference sequence). CDR3 length: 11 amino acids. The CDR3 reads CASSLSGEQYF. The CDR3 bases are TGTGCCAGCAGTTTGAGTGGCGAGCAGTACTTC.

The chain carries TRBV12-3 or TRBV12-4 and TRBJ2-5, with D perhaps matching TRBD2 (5 bases). V lost 6 bases, J lost 1 base, and 12 bases lay in between. The CDR3 is 14 amino acids. The CDR3, as DNA: TGTGCCAGCAGACCCTCACGGGGCCAAGAGACCCAGTACTTC. Protein sequence: CASRPSRGQETQYF.